What follows are 27 T cell receptor beta chains derived from one specimen sequenced in a study of human T cells and chemical hapten exposure. TCRdb re-derived calls from the RACE reads in MiXCR, one entry per CDR3 protein. The repertoire has 95,000 to 130,000 distinct CDR3 sequences, 9.5% to 13% of them found once; the top ten carry approximately 1.4%. Time point specified: patch test 1, 2 weeks after DPC sensitization. Treatment reported: therapeutic diphenylcyclopropenone sensitization with weekly scalp DPC. The specimen was whole blood, collected in connection with sensitization to the hapten diphenylcyclopropenone (DPC). The receptor source for this set is a woman aged 50 to 60 with alopecia areata. Some clones in this sample may be carry-over from other donors' samples.

This clonotype was observed at least ten times. The chain uses TRBV20-1 and TRBJ2-7, with D hard to call. Deletions cut 0 bases from V and 0 bases from J, with 12 bases between. This CDR3 is 15 amino acids long. Germline values: CDR1 DFQATT, CDR2 SNEGSKA (reference sequence). The CDR3 coding sequence is TGCAGTGCTAGAGATCCCCTGGAGAGCTCCTACGAGCAGTACTTC. This gives the protein CSARDPLESSYEQYF.

This clonotype showed up many times. The genes are TRBV6-1 and TRBJ2-1; the match to TRBD2 covers 11 bases. The CDR3 is made up of 16 amino acids. Trimming cost V 6 bases and J 9 bases; bases outside gene matches: 13. Germline V lookup: CDR1 MNHNS, CDR2 SASEGT. This CDR3 reads CASRTTLAGGPGEQFF. CDR3 coding DNA: TGTGCCAGCAGGACTACTTTAGCGGGAGGGCCGGGTGAGCAGTTCTTC.

This clonotype has a handful of counts. The chain joins TRBV12-3 or TRBV12-4 to TRBJ2-1; 7 positions agree with TRBD1. V lost 3 bases and J lost 12; bases outside the gene matches: 17. The CDR3 is 16 residues long. The CDR3 sequence is CASSFPKTRQGFAQFF. The CDR3 DNA reads TGTGCCAGCAGTTTCCCAAAGACAAGACAGGGATTCGCGCAGTTCTTC.

A single count supports this clonotype. The conserved phenylalanine or tryptophan normally closing the CDR3 is absent here, so this likely arose from a read error. This sequence joins TRBV19 and TRBJ2-5, with D tentatively TRBD2 (5 bases). The CDR3 is made up of 14 amino acids. Trimming took off 5 bases at V and 3 bases at J, with 13 bases between the two ends. Germline V CDR1 and CDR2: LNHDA, SQIVND (reference sequence). CDR3 residues: CASSPPAREETQYL. The CDR3 region has the DNA TGTGCCAGTAGTCCACCCGCGAGGGAAGAGACCCAGTACTTG.

This clonotype was counted many times. The chain carries TRBV6-1 and TRBJ1-5, with 7 bases lining up with TRBD1. V gave up 7 bases and J gave up 4 bases; unmatched junction bases: 4. The CDR3 sequence is 13 residues long. Per the germline V gene, CDR1 is MNHNS and CDR2 is SASEGT. The CDR3 spells CASMGQKNQPQHF. The CDR3, as DNA: TGTGCCAGCATGGGACAGAAAAATCAGCCCCAGCATTTT.

This clonotype was found a few times. The chain is built from TRBV29-1 and TRBJ1-1; no firm D call. CDR1 is SQVTM and CDR2 is ANQGSEA in the germline V gene. V lost 2 bases and J 0 bases, leaving 10 bases between the germline ends. The CDR3 covers 14 residues. The CDR3 DNA is TGCAGCGTTGAAAGGACGCAGGTGAACACTGAAGCTTTCTTT. It codes for CSVERTQVNTEAFF.

In DNA, the CDR3 is TGTGCCAGCAGCTTAGTCCCCCTGAACACTGAAGCTTTCTTT. Protein product: CASSLVPLNTEAFF. V gene TRBV11-2 combines with J gene TRBJ1-1; D unresolved. The CDR3 has 14 residues. CDR1 is SGHAT, CDR2 FQNNGV, per germline. The V and J ends lost 1 base and 0 bases respectively, with 6 bases between them. Full variable domain (rest looked up from reference TRBV11-2 and TRBJ1-1): EAGVAQSPRYKIIEKRQSVAFWCNPISGHATLYWYQQILGQGPKLLIQFQNNGVVDDSQLPKDRFSAERLKGVDSTLKIQPAKLEDSAVYLCASSLVPLNTEAFFGQGTRLTVV.

Many counts were recorded for this clonotype. V gene TRBV20-1 combines with J gene TRBJ1-5, with TRBD1 identical over 7 bases. Trimming cost V 6 bases and J 1 base; bases outside gene matches: 6. Germline assignment: CDR1 DFQATT and CDR2 SNEGSKA (reference sequence). The CDR3 has 14 amino acids. CDR3 DNA: TGCAGTGCACCGGACAGGAAAAGCAATCAGCCCCAGCATTTT. Its protein is CSAPDRKSNQPQHF.

This clonotype was seen only a few times. The V and J genes are TRBV5-6 and TRBJ2-3; TRBD2 is a possible D gene (5 bases). The CDR3 consists of 13 residues. Germline CDR1 is SGHDT and CDR2 is YYEEEE. The V end was cut by 0 bases, the J end by 9 bases, with 11 bases between. CDR3 sequence reads: CASSLGRGITQYF. The CDR3 DNA follows: TGTGCCAGCAGCTTGGGAAGAGGGATCACGCAGTATTTT.

This chain uses TRBV2 with TRBJ1-1, with 10 bases matching TRBD1. V shed 4 bases and J 10 bases; nucleotides not matched to a gene: 3. This CDR3 is built from 12 residues. Germline values: CDR1 SNHLY, CDR2 FYNNEI. CDR3 residues: CASSVRTGGAFF. Written as DNA, the CDR3 is TGTGCCAGCAGTGTTCGGACAGGGGGAGCTTTCTTT.

The chain couples TRBV28 to TRBJ1-1, with a weak D call TRBD1 (5 bases). V lost 6 bases and J 4 bases, leaving 15 bases between the germline ends. Per germline, CDR1 MDHEN and CDR2 SYDVKM. The CDR3 sequence is 14 residues long. In DNA, the CDR3 is TGTGCCAGCAGGATACAGGTTGGCCGCACTGAAGCTTTCTTT. Translated: CASRIQVGRTEAFF. Using reference TRBV28 and TRBJ1-1 for the parts outside the CDR3, the full variable domain is DVKVTQSSRYLVKRTGEKVFLECVQDMDHENMFWYRQDPGLGLRLIYFSYDVKMKEKGDIPEGYSVSREKKERFSLILESASTNQTSMYLCASRIQVGRTEAFFGQGTRLTVV.

This clonotype appeared a few times. This chain links TRBV5-8 with TRBJ2-1; TRBD2 is a possible D gene (6 bases). The V end was cut by 0 bases, the J end by 6 bases, with 10 bases between. This CDR3 has 14 amino acids. Per germline, CDR1 SGHTS and CDR2 YDEGEE. CDR3 nucleotides: TGTGCCAGCAGCTTGGACGGGCGGGGCAATGAGCAGTTCTTC. Its protein is CASSLDGRGNEQFF.

This clonotype showed up just a few times. The chain links TRBV7-9 to TRBJ1-2, with D perhaps TRBD1 (5 bases). V lost 1 base and J 11 bases, leaving 17 bases between the germline ends. The germline CDR1 and CDR2 sequences are SEHNR and FQNEAQ (reference sequence). The CDR3 runs to 14 residues. The CDR3 DNA reads as TGTGCCAGCAGCTTAGGGATGCCGACAGCCGGGTACACCTTC. Its translation: CASSLGMPTAGYTF.

There are many counts of this clonotype. The chain is built from TRBV6-2 or TRBV6-3 and TRBJ2-5; D is unresolved. With 2 bases removed from V and 5 bases from J, the gap between germline ends came to 18 bases. Germline CDR1 reads MNHEY; CDR2 reads SVGEGT. The CDR3 spans 16 residues. Written as DNA, the CDR3 is TGTGCCAGCAGTTACGGATCCAGGCTCCAAGGGGAGACCCAGTACTTC. Its translation is CASSYGSRLQGETQYF.

This clonotype appeared many times. This chain joins TRBV28 and TRBJ2-1; 10 bases match TRBD1. The trim removed 10 bases at V and 4 bases at J, leaving 7 bases unmatched. The CDR3 is made up of 14 amino acids. Germline assignment: CDR1 MDHEN and CDR2 SYDVKM. The CDR3 DNA follows: TGTGCCACCACTAGGACAGGGGGTTACAATGAGCAGTTCTTC. It yields the protein CATTRTGGYNEQFF.

The table lists this clonotype with a few counts. This sequence joins TRBV7-2 and TRBJ2-1; TRBD2 matches at 9 bases. The CDR3 is 12 amino acids. CDR1 and CDR2 (germline): SGHTA, FQGNSA. J was trimmed by 12 bases and V by 5 bases; bases with no gene match: 5. This chain's CDR3 is CASSPLAGRQFF. CDR3 coding DNA: TGTGCCAGCAGCCCACTAGCGGGTAGGCAGTTCTTC.

The chain recombines TRBV18 with TRBJ1-3, with 7 bases matching TRBD1. V lost 3 bases, J lost 2 bases, and 4 bases stayed unmatched. The CDR3 has 15 amino acids. Germline V gene sequence: CDR1 KGHSH, CDR2 LQKENI. The CDR3 region has the DNA TGTGCCAGCTCACCCACGACAGGGACTGGAAACACCATATATTTT. Its translation: CASSPTTGTGNTIYF.

This sequence joins TRBV5-1 and TRBJ2-7, with a tentative D call TRBD1 (5 bases). Germline lookup yields CDR1 SGHRS and CDR2 YFSETQ. V lost 2 bases, J lost 2 bases, and 11 bases lay in between. This CDR3 contains 14 residues. The CDR3 sequence is CASSLQEPAYEQYF. In DNA form, the CDR3 reads TGCGCCAGCAGCTTACAGGAGCCTGCCTACGAGCAGTACTTC. Full variable domain (outside the CDR3, taken from reference TRBV5-1 and TRBJ2-7): KAGVTQTPRYLIKTRGQQVTLSCSPISGHRSVSWYQQTPGQGLQFLFEYFSETQRNKGNFPGRFSGRQFSNSRSEMNVSTLELGDSALYLCASSLQEPAYEQYFGPGTRLTVT.

The rearrangement joins TRBV6-6 to TRBJ2-5, with 7 bases identical to TRBD1. V gave up 5 bases and J gave up 5 bases; unmatched junction bases: 20. The CDR3 has 18 residues. From germline, CDR1 is MNHNY and CDR2 SVGAGI (reference sequence). The CDR3 region is CASSPPGTVSLYSETQYF. The CDR3 DNA reads TGTGCCAGCAGTCCCCCCGGGACAGTAAGCCTCTATTCGGAGACCCAGTACTTC.

This clonotype was seen ten or more times. The V gene is TRBV6-2 or TRBV6-3, the J gene TRBJ2-1, with 7 bases matching TRBD1. Unmatched junction bases numbered 0, after V lost 6 bases and J lost 1 base. This CDR3 comprises 13 residues. Germline lookup yields CDR1 MNHEY and CDR2 SVGEGT. The CDR3 sequence: CASRDRSYNEQFF. As DNA, the CDR3 is TGTGCCAGCAGGGACAGGTCCTACAATGAGCAGTTCTTC.

This clonotype was recorded a few times. This sequence joins TRBV7-2 and TRBJ1-3; D possibly corresponds to TRBD1 (6 bases). The CDR3 runs to 16 residues. CDR1 and CDR2 from the germline V gene are SGHTA and FQGNSA. V lost 7 bases and J 2 bases, leaving 18 bases between the germline ends. The DNA of the CDR3 is TGTGCCAGCAACCCACGAGGGGGGACTGCTGGAAACACCATATATTTT. It specifies CASNPRGGTAGNTIYF.

About this clonotype: This clone may be a read error of a much larger clone one base away. This chain connects TRBV28 to TRBJ2-3; the D call may be TRBD1 or TRBD2 (5 bases each). V was cut by 6 bases and J by 2 bases, with 18 bases left in between. CDR3 size: 16 residues. CDR1 and CDR2 (germline): MDHEN, SYDVKM. This CDR3 reads CASSRPGTLNTDTQYF. The DNA of the CDR3 is TGTGCCAGCAGCCGGCCAGGGACCTTGAACACAGATACGCAGTATTTT.

This clonotype was detected ten times or more. V gene TRBV6-5 combines with J gene TRBJ1-5; D is uncertain. Trimming removed 6 bases from V and 5 bases from J, with 17 bases in between. The germline V gene has CDR1 MNHEY and CDR2 SVGAGI. The CDR3 runs to 15 residues. The CDR3 reads CASRRTVDGDQPQHF. As DNA, the CDR3 is TGTGCCAGCAGACGGACGGTGGATGGGGATCAGCCCCAGCATTTT.

The chain carries TRBV2 and TRBJ2-5; D remains unclear. The CDR3 covers 13 residues. The V gene's germline CDR1 is SNHLY and CDR2 FYNNEI. V was trimmed by 8 bases and J by 4 bases, leaving 14 bases between them. The CDR3 loop is CASGDSTTETQYF. Here the CDR3 DNA reads TGTGCCAGCGGAGACTCCACCACAGAGACCCAGTACTTC.

This rearrangement joins TRBV6-5 to TRBJ2-4; TRBD2 matches at 15 bases. Trimming took 4 bases from V and 3 from J; bases not matched to a gene: 16. Per the germline V gene, CDR1 is MNHEY and CDR2 is SVGAGI. The CDR3 runs to 21 residues. The DNA of the CDR3 is TGTGCCAGCAGTTCCGGACTAGCGGGAGGGAGGGGACTTAGGGACAAAAACATTCAGTACTTC. Encoded protein: CASSSGLAGGRGLRDKNIQYF.

The chain carries TRBV7-8 and TRBJ1-5, with 7 bases fitting TRBD1. CDR1 and CDR2 from the germline V gene are SGHVS and FQNEAQ. The CDR3 runs to 15 residues. Unmatched junction bases numbered 4, after V lost 0 bases and J lost 5 bases. The CDR3 sequence: CASSLAAGGYQPQHF. As DNA, the CDR3 is TGTGCCAGCAGCTTAGCAGCAGGGGGGTATCAGCCCCAGCATTTT.

The chain combines TRBV7-2 with TRBJ2-1, with 7 bases matching TRBD1. After removal of 3 bases from V and 4 bases from J, the junction contained 21 bases not matched to a gene. The CDR3 extends over 20 amino acids. Germline CDR1 SGHTA, CDR2 FQGNSA. The CDR3 reads CASSFPTGRVPPGIYNEQFF. The CDR3 DNA reads as TGTGCCAGCAGCTTTCCGACAGGGCGGGTACCCCCAGGAATATACAATGAGCAGTTCTTC.